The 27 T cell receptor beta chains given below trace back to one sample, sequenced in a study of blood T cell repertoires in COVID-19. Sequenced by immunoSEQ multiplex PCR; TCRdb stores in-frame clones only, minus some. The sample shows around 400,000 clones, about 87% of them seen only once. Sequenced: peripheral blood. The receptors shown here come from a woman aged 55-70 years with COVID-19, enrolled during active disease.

CDR3 nucleotide sequence: TGTGCCAGCAGCTTAGGCAGGGCCTTCTATGGCTACACCTTC. Encoded protein: CASSLGRAFYGYTF. The chain is built from TRBV7-9 and TRBJ1-2; a possible D gene is TRBD1 (5 bases). Trimming removed 1 base from V and 4 bases from J, with 10 bases in between. This CDR3 comprises 14 residues. CDR1 is SEHNR and CDR2 is FQNEAQ in the germline V gene (reference sequence).

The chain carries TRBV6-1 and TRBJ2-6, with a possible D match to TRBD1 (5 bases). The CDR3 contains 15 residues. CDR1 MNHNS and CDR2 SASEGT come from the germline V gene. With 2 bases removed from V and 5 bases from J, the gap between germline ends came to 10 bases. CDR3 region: CASSEIQGWANVLTF. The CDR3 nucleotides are TGTGCCAGCAGTGAAATTCAGGGCTGGGCCAACGTCCTGACTTTC.

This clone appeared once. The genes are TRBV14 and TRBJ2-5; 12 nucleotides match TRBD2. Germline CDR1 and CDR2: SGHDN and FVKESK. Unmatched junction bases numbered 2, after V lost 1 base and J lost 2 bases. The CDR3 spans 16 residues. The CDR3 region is CASSQGLAGVQETQYF. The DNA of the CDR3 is TGTGCCAGCAGCCAAGGACTAGCGGGGGTTCAAGAGACCCAGTACTTC.

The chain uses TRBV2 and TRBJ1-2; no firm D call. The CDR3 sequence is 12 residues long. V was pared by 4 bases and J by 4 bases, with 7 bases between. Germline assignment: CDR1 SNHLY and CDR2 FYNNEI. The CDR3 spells CASSGLAYGYTF. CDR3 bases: TGTGCCAGCAGTGGACTCGCCTATGGCTACACCTTC.

CDR3 protein: CAGSTVLDNQPQHF. CDR3 nucleotides: TGTGCCGGCTCGACAGTCCTAGACAATCAGCCCCAGCATTTT. The chain is built from TRBV6-5 and TRBJ1-5; maybe TRBD1 (5 bases). The V end lost 11 bases, the J end lost 3 bases, and 17 bases lay between the germline ends. Germline assignment: CDR1 MNHEY and CDR2 SVGAGI. The CDR3 sequence is 14 residues long.

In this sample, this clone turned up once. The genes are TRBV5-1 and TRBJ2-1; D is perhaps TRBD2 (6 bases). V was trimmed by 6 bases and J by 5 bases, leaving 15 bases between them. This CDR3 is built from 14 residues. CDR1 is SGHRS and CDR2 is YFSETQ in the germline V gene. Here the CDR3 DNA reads TGCGCCAGCACCGCCGGGACTCGGAACAATGAGCAGTTCTTC. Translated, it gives CASTAGTRNNEQFF. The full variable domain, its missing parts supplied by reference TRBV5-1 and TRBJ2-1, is KAGVTQTPRYLIKTRGQQVTLSCSPISGHRSVSWYQQTPGQGLQFLFEYFSETQRNKGNFPGRFSGRQFSNSRSEMNVSTLELGDSALYLCASTAGTRNNEQFFGPGTRLTVL.

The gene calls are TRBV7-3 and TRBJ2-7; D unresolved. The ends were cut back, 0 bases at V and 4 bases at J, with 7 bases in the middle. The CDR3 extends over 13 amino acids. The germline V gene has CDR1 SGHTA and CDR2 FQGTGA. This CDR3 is CASSLTPQYEQYF. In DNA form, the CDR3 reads TGTGCCAGCAGCTTAACACCCCAGTACGAGCAGTACTTC.

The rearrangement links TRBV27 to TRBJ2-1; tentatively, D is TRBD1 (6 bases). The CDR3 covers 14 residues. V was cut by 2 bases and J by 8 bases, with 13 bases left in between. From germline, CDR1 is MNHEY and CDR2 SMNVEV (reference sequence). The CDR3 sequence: CASSLINRDHEQFF. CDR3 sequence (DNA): TGTGCCAGCAGTTTAATAAACAGGGATCATGAGCAGTTCTTC.

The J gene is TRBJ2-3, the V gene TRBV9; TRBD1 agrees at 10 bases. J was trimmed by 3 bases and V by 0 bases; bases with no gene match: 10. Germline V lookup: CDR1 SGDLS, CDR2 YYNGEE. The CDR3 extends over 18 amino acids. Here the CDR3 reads CASSVATSTGGLTDTQYF. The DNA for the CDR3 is TGTGCCAGCAGCGTAGCTACGTCGACAGGGGGCCTTACAGATACGCAGTATTTT.

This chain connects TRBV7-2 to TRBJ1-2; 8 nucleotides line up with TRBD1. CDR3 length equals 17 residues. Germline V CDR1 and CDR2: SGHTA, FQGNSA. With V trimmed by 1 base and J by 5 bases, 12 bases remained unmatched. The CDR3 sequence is CASSLGVRTGSGYGYTF. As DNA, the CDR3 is TGTGCCAGCAGCTTAGGGGTCCGGACAGGGTCAGGGTATGGCTACACCTTC.

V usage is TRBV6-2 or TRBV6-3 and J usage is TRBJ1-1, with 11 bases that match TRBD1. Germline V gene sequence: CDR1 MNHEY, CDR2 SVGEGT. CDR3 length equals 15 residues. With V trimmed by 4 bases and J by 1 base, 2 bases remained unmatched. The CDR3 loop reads CASSLGTGGNTEAFF. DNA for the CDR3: TGTGCCAGCAGTTTGGGGACAGGGGGGAACACTGAAGCTTTCTTT.

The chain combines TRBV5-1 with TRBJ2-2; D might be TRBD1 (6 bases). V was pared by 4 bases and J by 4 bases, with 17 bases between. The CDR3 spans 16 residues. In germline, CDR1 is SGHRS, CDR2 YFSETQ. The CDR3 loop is CASSAVTTGITGELFF. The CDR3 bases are TGCGCCAGCAGCGCCGTCACAACAGGGATCACCGGGGAGCTGTTTTTT.

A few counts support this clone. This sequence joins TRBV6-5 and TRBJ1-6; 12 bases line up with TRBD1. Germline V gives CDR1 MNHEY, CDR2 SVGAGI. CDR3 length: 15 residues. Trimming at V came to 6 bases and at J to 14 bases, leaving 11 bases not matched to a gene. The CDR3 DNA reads TGTGCCAGCAGGGGACCGGGACAGGGGGCTGGAGCCCTCCACTTT. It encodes CASRGPGQGAGALHF.

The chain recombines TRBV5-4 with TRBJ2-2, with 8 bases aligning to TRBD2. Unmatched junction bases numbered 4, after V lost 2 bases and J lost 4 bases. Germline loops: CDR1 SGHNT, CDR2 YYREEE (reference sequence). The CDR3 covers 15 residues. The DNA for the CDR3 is TGTGCCAGCAGCTTACGGGGGGGCGGCACCGGGGAGCTGTTTTTT. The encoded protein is CASSLRGGGTGELFF.

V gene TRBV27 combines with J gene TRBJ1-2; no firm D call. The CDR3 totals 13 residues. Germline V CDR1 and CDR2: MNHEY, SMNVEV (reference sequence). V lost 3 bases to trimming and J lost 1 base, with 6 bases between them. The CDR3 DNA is TGTGCCAGCAGTTTCGGGAATAACTATGGCTACACCTTC. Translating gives CASSFGNNYGYTF.

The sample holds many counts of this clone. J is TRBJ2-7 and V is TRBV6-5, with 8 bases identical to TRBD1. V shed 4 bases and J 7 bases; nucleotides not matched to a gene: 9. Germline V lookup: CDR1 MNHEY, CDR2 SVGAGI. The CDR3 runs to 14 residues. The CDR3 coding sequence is TGTGCCAGCAGTTCCTTCCAGGGGGCGTGGGAGCAGTACTTC. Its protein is CASSSFQGAWEQYF.

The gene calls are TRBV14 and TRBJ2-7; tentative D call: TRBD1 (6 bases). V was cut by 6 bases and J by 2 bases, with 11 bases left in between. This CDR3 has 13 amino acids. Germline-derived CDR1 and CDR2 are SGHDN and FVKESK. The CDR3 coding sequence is TGTGCCAGCAGACGTTCAGGGGCCTACGAGCAGTACTTC. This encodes CASRRSGAYEQYF.

The CDR3 coding sequence is TGTGCCAGCAGCTCGGGACAGGGAAGGGAAAAACTGTTTTTT. Translation: CASSSGQGREKLFF. The chain couples TRBV7-6 to TRBJ1-4; TRBD1 aligns across 9 bases. With V trimmed by 4 bases and J by 8 bases, 5 bases remained unmatched. Germline CDR1 reads SGHVS; CDR2 reads FNYEAQ. The length of the CDR3 is 14 residues.

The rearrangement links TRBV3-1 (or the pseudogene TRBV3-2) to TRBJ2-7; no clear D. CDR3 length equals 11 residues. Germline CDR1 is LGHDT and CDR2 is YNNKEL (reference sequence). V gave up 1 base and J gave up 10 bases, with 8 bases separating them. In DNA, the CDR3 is TGTGCCAGCAGCCAAGGAGGTCTACAGTACTTC. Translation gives CASSQGGLQYF.

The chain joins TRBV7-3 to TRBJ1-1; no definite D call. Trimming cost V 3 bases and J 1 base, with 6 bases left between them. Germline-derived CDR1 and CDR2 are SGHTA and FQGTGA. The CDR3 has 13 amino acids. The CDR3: CASSFRENTEAFF. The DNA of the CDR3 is TGTGCCAGCAGCTTTCGAGAGAACACTGAAGCTTTCTTT.

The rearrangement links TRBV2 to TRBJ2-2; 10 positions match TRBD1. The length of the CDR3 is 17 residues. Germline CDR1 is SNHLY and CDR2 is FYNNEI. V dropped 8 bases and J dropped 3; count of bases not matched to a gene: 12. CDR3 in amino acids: CASPQRQGAKDTGELFF. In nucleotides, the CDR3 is TGTGCCAGCCCCCAGAGACAGGGGGCGAAGGACACCGGGGAGCTGTTTTTT.

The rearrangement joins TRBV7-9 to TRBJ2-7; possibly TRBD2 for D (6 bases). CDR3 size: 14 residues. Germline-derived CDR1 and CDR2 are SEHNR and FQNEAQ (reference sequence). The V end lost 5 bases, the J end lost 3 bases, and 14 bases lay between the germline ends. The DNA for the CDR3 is TGTGCCAGCAGCATAAGGGGAGGCAGCTACGAGCAGTACTTC. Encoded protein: CASSIRGGSYEQYF.

The CDR3 loop reads CASSRGQRSGNTIYF. The CDR3 nucleotides read TGTGCCAGTTCGCGGGGACAGCGGTCTGGAAACACCATATATTTT. This chain links TRBV19 with TRBJ1-3; 7 nucleotides agree with TRBD1. Germline V CDR1 and CDR2: LNHDA, SQIVND (reference sequence). J lost 1 base, V lost 8 bases, and 8 bases had no gene match. The CDR3 sequence is 15 residues long.

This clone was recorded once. The CDR3 DNA reads TGTGCCAGCTCACCCGAGACGGACAGAGAAGCTTTCTTT. Translating it yields CASSPETDREAFF. The chain carries TRBV18 and TRBJ1-1, with a tentative D call TRBD1 (6 bases). Germline V gene sequence: CDR1 KGHSH, CDR2 LQKENI. V lost 3 bases and J lost 8, with 13 bases in between. The length of the CDR3 is 13 residues.

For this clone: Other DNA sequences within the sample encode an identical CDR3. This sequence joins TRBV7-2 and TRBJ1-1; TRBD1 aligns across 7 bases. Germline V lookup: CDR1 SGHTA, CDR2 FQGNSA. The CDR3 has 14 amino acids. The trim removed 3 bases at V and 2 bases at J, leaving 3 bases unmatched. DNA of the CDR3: TGTGCCAGCAGCTTCCAGGGGGGAAACACTGAAGCTTTCTTT. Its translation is CASSFQGGNTEAFF.

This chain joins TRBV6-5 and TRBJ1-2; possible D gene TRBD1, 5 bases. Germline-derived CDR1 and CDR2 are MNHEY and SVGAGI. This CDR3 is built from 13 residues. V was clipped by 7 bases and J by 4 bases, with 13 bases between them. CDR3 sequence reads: CASMEGAPYGYTF. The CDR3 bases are TGTGCCAGCATGGAAGGGGCACCCTATGGCTACACCTTC.

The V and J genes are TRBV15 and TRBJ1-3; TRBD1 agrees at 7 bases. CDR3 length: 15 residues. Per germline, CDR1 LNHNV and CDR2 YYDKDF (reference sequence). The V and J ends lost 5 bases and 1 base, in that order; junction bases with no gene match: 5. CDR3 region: CATSLTTGSGNTIYF. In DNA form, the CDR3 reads TGTGCCACCAGCCTAACGACAGGGTCTGGAAACACCATATATTTT.